Listed below are T cell receptor beta chains from one sample, sequenced in a study of blood T cell repertoires in COVID-19. Sequencing was performed with immunoSEQ multiplex PCR; in TCRdb, only in-frame clones are kept and a portion is missing. Counted here are about 320,000 clones, around 90% occurring once; the ten biggest clones make up 4% to 6%. Source material: PBMCs or T cells enriched from blood (not recorded which). Receptor source: a man in his 60s who had recovered from COVID-19. Both conserved end residues are part of each CDR3. A D gene is named only where the DNA matches it firmly. Some rows have no size entry. The others give once, few or many, or a class for an expanded clone.

clone size | J gene | V gene | D gene | CDR3 DNA | CDR3 protein
few | TRBJ1-1 | TRBV28 | . | TGTGCCAGCAGTGGAGTTTTTTACACTGAAGCTTTCTTT | CASSGVFYTEAFF
. | TRBJ1-1 | TRBV6-2/TRBV6-3 | TRBD1 | TGTGCCAGCAGTTACGGGACAGGAGGGGCGAACACTGAAGCTTTCTTT | CASSYGTGGANTEAFF
few | TRBJ2-2 | TRBV1 | . | TGCACCAGCAGCCAAGAAGCCACCGGGGAGCTGTTTTTT | CTSSQEATGELFF
. | TRBJ1-1 | TRBV28 | . | TGTGCCAGCAGTGATTACTTTGCGAACACTGAAGCTTTCTTT | CASSDYFANTEAFF
. | TRBJ2-1 | TRBV7-9 | TRBD2 | TGTGCCAGCAGCTTGGCGGGAGGGCCATATGAGCAGTTCTTC | CASSLAGGPYEQFF
. | TRBJ1-5 | TRBV7-2 | . | TGTGCCAGCAGCTTCAGGGGTGGCAATCAGCCCCAGCATTTT | CASSFRGGNQPQHF
. | TRBJ1-1 | TRBV10-3 | TRBD1 | TGTGCCATCAGTGAAACAGGGGGCGGCACTGAAGCTTTCTTT | CAISETGGGTEAFF
. | TRBJ1-6 | TRBV10-2 | . | TGCGCCAGCAGTGTAAGCGATTCACCCCTCCACTTT | CASSVSDSPLHF
few | TRBJ2-1 | TRBV11-3 | . | TGTGCCAGCAGCTTAGCGTGGGGGCGAGGGGAGCAGTTCTTC | CASSLAWGRGEQFF
. | TRBJ2-1 | TRBV7-2 | TRBD2 | TGTGCCAGCAGCTCCCGGACTAGCGGGAACAACTACAATGAGCAGTTCTTC | CASSSRTSGNNYNEQFF
. | TRBJ2-6 | TRBV7-2 | . | TGTGCCAGCAGCCAAGGGGGTGCTGGGGCCAACGTCCTGACTTTC | CASSQGGAGANVLTF
. | TRBJ1-4 | TRBV27 | . | TGTGCCAGCAGCCCCCGGGGGTTAACGGCGTTCGGGGAAAAACTGTTTTTT | CASSPRGLTAFGEKLFF
. | TRBJ2-7 | TRBV5-1 | . | TGCGCCAGCAGCCCCACCGGGACATCTTCCTACGAGCAGTACTTC | CASSPTGTSSYEQYF
. | TRBJ1-2 | TRBV5-1 | TRBD1 | TGCGCCAGCAGCTTGGGCAGGGGGGCACGTTATGGCTACACCTTC | CASSLGRGARYGYTF
. | TRBJ1-1 | TRBV7-2 | . | TGTGCCAGCAGCCCACACCTCAGGGATTCGAACACTGAAGCTTTCTTT | CASSPHLRDSNTEAFF
. | TRBJ1-2 | TRBV28 | . | . | CASILAGTNYGYTF
. | TRBJ2-1 | TRBV5-4 | . | TGTGCCAGCAGCCTGGGGAGGCCCTCCACCTACAATGAGCAGTTCTTC | CASSLGRPSTYNEQFF